These 7 T cell receptor delta chains originate from one sample sequenced in a study of gamma-delta T cells after stem cell transplantation. TCRdb ran CATT on the RT-PCR reads. Of thousands of delta-chain clones listed, about 12% are singletons. The sample taken for sequencing was gamma-delta T cells. These TCRs come from a human donor. It is not recorded whose cells these are; they may come from a transplant donor.

The chain has TRDV1 and TRDJ1; D may be TRDD3 (5 bases). TCRdb lists no J gene, so it was determined here by aligning the DNA to germline. Germline CDR1 is TSWWSYY and CDR2 is QGS. The CDR3 totals 16 residues. Trimming pared 11 bases from V and 2 bases from J, leaving 24 bases between. The CDR3 coding sequence is TGTGCTATTGTGGATCGCACGGGGGGTCGGACCGATAAACTCATCTTT. Translating it yields CAIVDRTGGRTDKLIF.

This clone came up a few times. The chain links TRDV2 to TRDJ1; 10 nucleotides match TRDD3. Germline loops: CDR1 GEAIGNYY, CDR2 EKD. The CDR3 spans 17 residues. J gave up 1 base and V 1 base, and 8 bases lay outside the gene matches. The CDR3 is CACDTRGGYASTDKLIF. As DNA, the CDR3 is TGTGCCTGTGACACTCGGGGGGGATACGCGTCCACCGATAAACTCATCTTT.

This sequence joins TRDV1 and TRDJ1, with TRDD3 identical over 11 bases. With V trimmed by 1 base and J by 4 bases, 20 bases remained unmatched. The germline V gene encodes CDR1 TSWWSYY and CDR2 QGS. The CDR3 has 21 amino acids. DNA for the CDR3: TGTGCTCTTGGGGAACGGTTCGTCGAATGGGGGATACGCCTGAACATCGATAAACTCATCTTT. Translating gives CALGERFVEWGIRLNIDKLIF.

This chain uses TRDV1 with TRDJ1; D unclear. Germline values: CDR1 TSWWSYY, CDR2 QGS. V gave up 0 bases and J gave up 4 bases, with 12 bases separating them. The CDR3 is 15 residues long. This chain's CDR3 is CALGELYRWSDKLIF. The DNA of the CDR3 is TGTGCTCTTGGGGAACTTTACCGGTGGAGCGATAAACTCATCTTT.

The gene calls are TRDV2 and TRDJ1; 12 nucleotides match TRDD3. No J segment appears in TCRdb, so it was assigned here by matching the sequence to germline. Trimming cost V 3 bases and J 0 bases; bases outside gene matches: 16. CDR1 and CDR2 from the germline V gene are GEAIGNYY and EKD. The CDR3 sequence is 20 residues long. The CDR3 sequence: CACDPSWGIRRVPYTDKLIF. In DNA, the CDR3 is TGTGCCTGTGACCCGAGCTGGGGGATACGCAGGGTTCCCTACACCGATAAACTCATCTTT.

The sample holds a few counts of this clone. The rearrangement links TRDV3 to TRDJ1; D is perhaps TRDD3 (10 bases). Germline lookup yields CDR1 TVYSNPD and CDR2 GDNSRS (reference sequence). V shed 0 bases and J shed 2 bases, with 37 bases lying between them. The CDR3 sequence is 22 residues long. CDR3 nucleotide sequence: TGTGCCTTTAGGGCCTTCCTACGTTGGCCGGGGGATACGATTTCACTAACCGATAAACTCATCTTT. This codes for CAFRAFLRWPGDTISLTDKLIF.

V is TRDV1 and J is TRDJ1; tentative D call: TRDD2 (6 bases). Trimming stripped 3 bases from V and 7 bases from J, with 21 bases between. The CDR3 runs to 16 residues. CDR1 and CDR2 (germline): TSWWSYY, QGS. The CDR3 loop reads CALGERPSRPNSKLIF. The CDR3 nucleotides are TGTGCTCTTGGGGAGAGGCCTTCCCGGCCCAACTCTAAACTCATCTTT.